This T cell receptor (beta chain) came from a study of Graves' ophthalmopathy and Graves' hyperthyroidism. The V end was cut by 4 bases, the J end by 7 bases, with 25 bases between. This CDR3 is built from 16 residues. Germline V gene data show CDR1 as DFQATT and CDR2 as SNEGSKA (reference sequence). The authors amplified TCR beta CDR3 regions from RNA transcripts. Amplification began with first-round RT-PCR using HTBI primers, then second-round multiplex PCR was performed. TCRdb analysed the multiplex PCR reads with MiXCR anew, one entry per CDR3 protein. The sample lists 600,000 to 700,000 distinct CDR3 sequences; about 41% were seen once. Many counts were recorded for this clonotype.

The V gene is TRBV20-1, the J gene TRBJ1-2; possible D gene TRBD1, 5 bases. The sequenced material came from peripheral blood. The sequence was obtained from an adult man with Graves' ophthalmopathy. The CDR3 reads CSATPIGATGDAGYTF. The CDR3 region has the DNA TGCAGTGCTACACCTATCGGGGCAACAGGAGACGCTGGCTACACCTTC.